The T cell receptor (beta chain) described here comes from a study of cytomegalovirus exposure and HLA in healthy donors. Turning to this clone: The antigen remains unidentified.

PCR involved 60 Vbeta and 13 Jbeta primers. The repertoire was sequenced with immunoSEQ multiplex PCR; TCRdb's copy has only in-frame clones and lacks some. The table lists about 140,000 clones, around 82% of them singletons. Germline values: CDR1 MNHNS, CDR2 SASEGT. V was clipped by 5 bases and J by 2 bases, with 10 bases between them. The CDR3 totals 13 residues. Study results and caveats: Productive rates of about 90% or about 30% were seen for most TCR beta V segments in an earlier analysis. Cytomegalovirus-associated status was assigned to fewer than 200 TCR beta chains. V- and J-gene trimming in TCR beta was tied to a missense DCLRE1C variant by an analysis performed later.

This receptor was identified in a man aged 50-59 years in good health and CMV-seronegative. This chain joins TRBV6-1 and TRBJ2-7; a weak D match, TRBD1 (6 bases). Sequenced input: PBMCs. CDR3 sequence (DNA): TGTGCCAGCAGTCCCGGGACACCCTACGAGCAGTACTTC. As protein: CASSPGTPYEQYF.